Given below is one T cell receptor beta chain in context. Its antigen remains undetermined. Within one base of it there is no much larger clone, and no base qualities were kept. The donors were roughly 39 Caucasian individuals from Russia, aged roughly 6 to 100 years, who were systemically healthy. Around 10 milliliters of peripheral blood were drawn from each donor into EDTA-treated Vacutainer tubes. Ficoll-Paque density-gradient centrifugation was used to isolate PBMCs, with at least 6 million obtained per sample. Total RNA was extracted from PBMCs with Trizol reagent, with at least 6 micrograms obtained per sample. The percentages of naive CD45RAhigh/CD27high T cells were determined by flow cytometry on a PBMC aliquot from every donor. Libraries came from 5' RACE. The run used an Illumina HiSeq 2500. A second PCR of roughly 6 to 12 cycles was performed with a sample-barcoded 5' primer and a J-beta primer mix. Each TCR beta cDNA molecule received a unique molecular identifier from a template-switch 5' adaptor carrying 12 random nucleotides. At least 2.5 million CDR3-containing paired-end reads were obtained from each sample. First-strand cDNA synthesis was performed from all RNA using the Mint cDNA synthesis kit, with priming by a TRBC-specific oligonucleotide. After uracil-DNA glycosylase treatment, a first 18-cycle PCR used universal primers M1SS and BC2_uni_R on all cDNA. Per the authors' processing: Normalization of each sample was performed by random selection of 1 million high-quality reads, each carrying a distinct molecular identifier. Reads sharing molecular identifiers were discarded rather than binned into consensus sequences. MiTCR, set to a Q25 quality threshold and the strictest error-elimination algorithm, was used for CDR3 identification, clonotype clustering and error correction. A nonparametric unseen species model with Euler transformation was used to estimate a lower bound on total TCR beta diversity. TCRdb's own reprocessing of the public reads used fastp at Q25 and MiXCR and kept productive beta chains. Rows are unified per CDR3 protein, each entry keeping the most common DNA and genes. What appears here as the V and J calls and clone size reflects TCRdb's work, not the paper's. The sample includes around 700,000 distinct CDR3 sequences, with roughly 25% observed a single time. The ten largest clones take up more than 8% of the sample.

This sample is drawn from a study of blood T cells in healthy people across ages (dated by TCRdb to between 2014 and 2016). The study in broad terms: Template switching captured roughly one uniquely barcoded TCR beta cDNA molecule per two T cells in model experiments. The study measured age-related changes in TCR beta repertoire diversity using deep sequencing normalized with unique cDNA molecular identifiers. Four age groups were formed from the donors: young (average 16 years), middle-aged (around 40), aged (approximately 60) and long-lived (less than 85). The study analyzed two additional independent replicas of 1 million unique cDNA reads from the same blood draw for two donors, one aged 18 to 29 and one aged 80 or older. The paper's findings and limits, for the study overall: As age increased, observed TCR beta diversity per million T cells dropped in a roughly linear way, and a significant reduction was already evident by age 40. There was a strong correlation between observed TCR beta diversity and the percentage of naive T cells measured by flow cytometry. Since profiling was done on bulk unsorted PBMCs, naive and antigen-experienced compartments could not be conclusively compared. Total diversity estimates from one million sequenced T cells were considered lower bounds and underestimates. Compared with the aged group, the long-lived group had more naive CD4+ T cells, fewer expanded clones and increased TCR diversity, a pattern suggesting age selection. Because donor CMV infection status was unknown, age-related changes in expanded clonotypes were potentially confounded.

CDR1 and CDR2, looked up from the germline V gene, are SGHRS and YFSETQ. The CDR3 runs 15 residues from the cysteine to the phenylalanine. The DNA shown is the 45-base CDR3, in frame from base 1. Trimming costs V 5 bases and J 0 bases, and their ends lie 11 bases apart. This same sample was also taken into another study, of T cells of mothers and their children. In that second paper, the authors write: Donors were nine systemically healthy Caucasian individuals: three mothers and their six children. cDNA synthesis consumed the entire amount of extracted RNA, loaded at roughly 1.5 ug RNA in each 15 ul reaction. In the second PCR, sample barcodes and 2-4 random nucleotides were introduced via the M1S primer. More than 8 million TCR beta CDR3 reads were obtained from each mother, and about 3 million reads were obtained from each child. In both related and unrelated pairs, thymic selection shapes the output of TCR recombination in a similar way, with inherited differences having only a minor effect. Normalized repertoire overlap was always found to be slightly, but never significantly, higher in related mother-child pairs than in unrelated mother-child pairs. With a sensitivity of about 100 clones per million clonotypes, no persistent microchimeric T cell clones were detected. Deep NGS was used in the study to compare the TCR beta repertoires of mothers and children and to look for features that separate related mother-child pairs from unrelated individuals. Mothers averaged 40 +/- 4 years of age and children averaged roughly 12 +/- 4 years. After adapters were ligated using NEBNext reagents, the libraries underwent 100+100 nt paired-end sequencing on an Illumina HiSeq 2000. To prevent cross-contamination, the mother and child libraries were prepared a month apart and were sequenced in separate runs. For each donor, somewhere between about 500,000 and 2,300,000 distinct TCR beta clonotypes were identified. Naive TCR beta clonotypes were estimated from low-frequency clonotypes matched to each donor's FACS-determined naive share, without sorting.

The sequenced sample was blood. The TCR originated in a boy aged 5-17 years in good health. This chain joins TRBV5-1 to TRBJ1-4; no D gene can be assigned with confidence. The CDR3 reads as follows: CASRTTPATNEKLFF. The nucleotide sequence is TGCGCCAGCAGGACGACACCTGCAACTAATGAAAAACTGTTTTTT. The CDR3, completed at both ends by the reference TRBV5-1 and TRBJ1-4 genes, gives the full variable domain KAGVTQTPRYLIKTRGQQVTLSCSPISGHRSVSWYQQTPGQGLQFLFEYFSETQRNKGNFPGRFSGRQFSNSRSEMNVSTLELGDSALYLCASRTTPATNEKLFFGSGTQLSVL.